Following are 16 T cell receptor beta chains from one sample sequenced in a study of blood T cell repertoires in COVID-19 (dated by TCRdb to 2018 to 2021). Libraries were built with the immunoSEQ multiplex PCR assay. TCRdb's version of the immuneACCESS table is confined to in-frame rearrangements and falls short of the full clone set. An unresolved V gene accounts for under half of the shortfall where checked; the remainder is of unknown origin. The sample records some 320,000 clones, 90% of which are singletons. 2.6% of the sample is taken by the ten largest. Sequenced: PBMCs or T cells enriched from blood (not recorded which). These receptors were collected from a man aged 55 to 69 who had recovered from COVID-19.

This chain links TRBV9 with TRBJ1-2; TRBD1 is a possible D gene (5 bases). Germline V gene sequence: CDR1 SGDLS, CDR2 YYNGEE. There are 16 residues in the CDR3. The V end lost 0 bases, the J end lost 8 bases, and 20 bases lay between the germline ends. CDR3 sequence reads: CASSVVAGTSLVGYTF. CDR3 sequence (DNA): TGTGCCAGCAGCGTAGTGGCAGGGACTAGCCTCGTGGGCTACACCTTC.

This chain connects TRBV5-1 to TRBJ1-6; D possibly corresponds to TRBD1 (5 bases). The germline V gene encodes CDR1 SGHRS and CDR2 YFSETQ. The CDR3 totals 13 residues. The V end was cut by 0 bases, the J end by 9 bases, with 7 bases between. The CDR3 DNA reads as TGCGCCAGCAGCTTGGATGGGGCTTCACCCCTCCACTTT. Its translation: CASSLDGASPLHF. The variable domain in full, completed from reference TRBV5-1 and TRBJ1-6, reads KAGVTQTPRYLIKTRGQQVTLSCSPISGHRSVSWYQQTPGQGLQFLFEYFSETQRNKGNFPGRFSGRQFSNSRSEMNVSTLELGDSALYLCASSLDGASPLHFGNGTRLTVT.

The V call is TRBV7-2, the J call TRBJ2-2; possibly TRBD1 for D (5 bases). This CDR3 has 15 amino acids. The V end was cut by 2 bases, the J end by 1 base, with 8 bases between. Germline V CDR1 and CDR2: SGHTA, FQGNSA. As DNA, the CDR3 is TGTGCCAGCAGCTTAATAGGACAGAACACCGGGGAGCTGTTTTTT. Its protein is CASSLIGQNTGELFF.

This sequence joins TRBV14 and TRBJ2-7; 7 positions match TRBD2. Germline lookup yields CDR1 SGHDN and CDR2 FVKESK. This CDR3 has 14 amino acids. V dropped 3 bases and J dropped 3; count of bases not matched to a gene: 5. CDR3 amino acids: CASSQGRGVYEQYF. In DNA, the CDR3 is TGTGCCAGCAGCCAGGGACGGGGGGTCTACGAGCAGTACTTC.

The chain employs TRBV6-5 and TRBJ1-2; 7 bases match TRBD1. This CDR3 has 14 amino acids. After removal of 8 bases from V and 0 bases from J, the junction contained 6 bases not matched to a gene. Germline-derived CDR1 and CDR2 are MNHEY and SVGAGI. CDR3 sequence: CASCIGTANYGYTF. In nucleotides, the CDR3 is TGTGCCAGCTGCATCGGGACAGCTAACTATGGCTACACCTTC.

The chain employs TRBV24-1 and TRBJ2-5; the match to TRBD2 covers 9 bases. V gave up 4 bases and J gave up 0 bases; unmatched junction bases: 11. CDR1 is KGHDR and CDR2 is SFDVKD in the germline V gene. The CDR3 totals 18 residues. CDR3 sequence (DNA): TGTGCCACCAGTGACCCTCCCGCTAGCGGGAACCACCAAGAGACCCAGTACTTC. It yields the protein CATSDPPASGNHQETQYF.

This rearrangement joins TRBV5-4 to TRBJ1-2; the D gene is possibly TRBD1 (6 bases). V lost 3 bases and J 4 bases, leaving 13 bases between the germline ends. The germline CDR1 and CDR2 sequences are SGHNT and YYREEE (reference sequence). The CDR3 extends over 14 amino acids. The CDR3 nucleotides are TGTGCCAGCAGCTCCACCGGGACACTCTATGGCTACACCTTC. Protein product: CASSSTGTLYGYTF.

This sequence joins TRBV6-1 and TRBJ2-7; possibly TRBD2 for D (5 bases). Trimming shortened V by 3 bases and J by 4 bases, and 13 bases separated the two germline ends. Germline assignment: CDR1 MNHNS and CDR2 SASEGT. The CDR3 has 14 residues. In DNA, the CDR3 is TGTGCCAGCAGTGATCTGGCGGGCAGTTACGAGCAGTACTTC. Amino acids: CASSDLAGSYEQYF.

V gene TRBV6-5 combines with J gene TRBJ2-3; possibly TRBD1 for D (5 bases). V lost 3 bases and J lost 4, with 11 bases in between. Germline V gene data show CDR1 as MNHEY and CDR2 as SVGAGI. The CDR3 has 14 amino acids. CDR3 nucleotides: TGTGCCAGCAGTTATGCCAGGGCGGCAGATACGCAGTATTTT. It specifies CASSYARAADTQYF.

CDR3 DNA: TGTGCCAGCAGCGGGCGACTAGCGGTCTCCTACAATGAGCAGTTCTTC. It yields the protein CASSGRLAVSYNEQFF. The gene calls are TRBV11-3 and TRBJ2-1, with 9 bases lining up with TRBD2. The CDR3 has 16 amino acids. V dropped 5 bases and J dropped 0; count of bases not matched to a gene: 5. Germline V CDR1 and CDR2: SGHNT, YENEEA.

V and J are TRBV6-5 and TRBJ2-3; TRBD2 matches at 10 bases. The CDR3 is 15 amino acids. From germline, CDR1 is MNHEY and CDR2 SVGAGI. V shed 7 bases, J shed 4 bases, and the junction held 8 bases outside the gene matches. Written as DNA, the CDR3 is TGTGCCAGCATCGTTGGGACTAGCGCCCCAGATACGCAGTATTTT. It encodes CASIVGTSAPDTQYF.

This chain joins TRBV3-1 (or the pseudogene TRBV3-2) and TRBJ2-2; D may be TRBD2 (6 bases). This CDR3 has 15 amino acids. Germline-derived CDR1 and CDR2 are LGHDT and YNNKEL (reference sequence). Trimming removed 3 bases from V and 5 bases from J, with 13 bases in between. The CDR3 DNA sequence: TGTGCCAGCAGCCAGAGCGCGAGCGGGACCGGGGAGCTGTTTTTT. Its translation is CASSQSASGTGELFF.

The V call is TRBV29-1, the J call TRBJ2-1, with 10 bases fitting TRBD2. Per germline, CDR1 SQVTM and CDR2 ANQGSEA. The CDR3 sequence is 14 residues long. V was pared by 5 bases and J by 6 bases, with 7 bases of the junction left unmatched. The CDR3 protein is CSVQVSGRSNEQFF. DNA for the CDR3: TGCAGCGTTCAGGTTAGCGGGAGGAGCAATGAGCAGTTCTTC.

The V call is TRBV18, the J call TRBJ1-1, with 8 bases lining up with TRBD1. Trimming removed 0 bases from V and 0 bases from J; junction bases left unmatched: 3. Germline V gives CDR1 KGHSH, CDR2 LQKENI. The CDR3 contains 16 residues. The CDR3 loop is CASSPPMGQVNTEAFF. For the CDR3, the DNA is TGTGCCAGCTCACCACCTATGGGACAGGTGAACACTGAAGCTTTCTTT.

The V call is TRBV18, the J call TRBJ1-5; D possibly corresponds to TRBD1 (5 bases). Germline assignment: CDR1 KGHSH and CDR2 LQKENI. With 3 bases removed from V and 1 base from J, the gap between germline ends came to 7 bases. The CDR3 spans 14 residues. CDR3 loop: CASSPDRSNQPQHF. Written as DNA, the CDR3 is TGTGCCAGCTCACCTGACAGAAGCAATCAGCCCCAGCATTTT.

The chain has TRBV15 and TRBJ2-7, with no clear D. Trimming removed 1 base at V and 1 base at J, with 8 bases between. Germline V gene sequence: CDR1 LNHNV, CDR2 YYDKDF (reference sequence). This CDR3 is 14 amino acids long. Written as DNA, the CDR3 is TGTGCCACCAGCAGAGGTAAACAGTCCTACGAGCAGTACTTC. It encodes CATSRGKQSYEQYF. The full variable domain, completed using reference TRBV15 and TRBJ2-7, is DAMVIQNPRYQVTQFGKPVTLSCSQTLNHNVMYWYQQKSSQAPKLLFHYYDKDFNNEADTPDNFQSRRPNTSFCFLDIRSPGLGDTAMYLCATSRGKQSYEQYFGPGTRLTVT.